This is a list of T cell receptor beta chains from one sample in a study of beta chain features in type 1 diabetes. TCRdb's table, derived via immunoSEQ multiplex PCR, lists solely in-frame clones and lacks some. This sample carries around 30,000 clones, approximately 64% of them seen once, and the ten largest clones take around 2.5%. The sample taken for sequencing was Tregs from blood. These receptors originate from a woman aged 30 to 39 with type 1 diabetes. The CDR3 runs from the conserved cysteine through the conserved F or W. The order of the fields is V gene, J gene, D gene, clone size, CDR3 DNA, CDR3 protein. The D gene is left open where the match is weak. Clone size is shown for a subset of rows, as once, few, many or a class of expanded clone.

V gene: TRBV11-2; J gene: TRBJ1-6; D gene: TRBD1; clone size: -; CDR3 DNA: TGTGCCAGCAGCTTAGGGAGGGGACAGTATAATTCACCCCTCCACTTT; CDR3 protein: CASSLGRGQYNSPLHF
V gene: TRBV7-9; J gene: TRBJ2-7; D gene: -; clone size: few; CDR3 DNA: TGTGCCAGCAGCCCCTATTCCTACGAGCAGTACTTC; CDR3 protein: CASSPYSYEQYF
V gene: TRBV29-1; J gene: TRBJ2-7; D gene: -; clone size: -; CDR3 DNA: TGCAGCGTTGTAGTCGCTAGTTACTACGAGCAGTACTTC; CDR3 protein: CSVVVASYYEQYF
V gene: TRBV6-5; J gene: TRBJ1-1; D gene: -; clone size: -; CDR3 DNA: TGTGCCAGCAGTTACCAAGGAGGAGACACTGAAGCTTTCTTT; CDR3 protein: CASSYQGGDTEAFF
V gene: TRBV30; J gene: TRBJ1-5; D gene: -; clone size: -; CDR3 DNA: TGTGCCTGGAGGGACGGACACGGCCCCCAGCATTTT; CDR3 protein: CAWRDGHGPQHF
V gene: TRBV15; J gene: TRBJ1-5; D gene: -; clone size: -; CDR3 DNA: TGTGCCACCAGCAGAGGTCGGGATCAGCCCCAGCATTTT; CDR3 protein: CATSRGRDQPQHF
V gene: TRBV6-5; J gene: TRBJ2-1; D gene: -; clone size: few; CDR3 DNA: TGTGCCAGCAGTTACCTCGCGGTCTCCTACAATGAGCAGTTCTTC; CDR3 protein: CASSYLAVSYNEQFF
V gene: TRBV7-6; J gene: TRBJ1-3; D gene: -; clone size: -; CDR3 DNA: TGTGCCAGCAGCTTAGTGGACAGTTTACTCGGAAACACCATATATTTT; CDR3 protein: CASSLVDSLLGNTIYF
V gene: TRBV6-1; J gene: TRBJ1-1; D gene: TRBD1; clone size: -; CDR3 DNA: TGTGCCAGCAGAAGAGGACAGGACACGAACACTGAAGCTTTCTTT; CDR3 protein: CASRRGQDTNTEAFF
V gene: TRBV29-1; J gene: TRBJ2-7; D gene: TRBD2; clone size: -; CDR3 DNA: TGCAGCGTTGAAGAGGGTGGACTAGCGGGAGTTAGGCGGAGCTCCTACGAGCAGTACTTC; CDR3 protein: CSVEEGGLAGVRRSSYEQYF
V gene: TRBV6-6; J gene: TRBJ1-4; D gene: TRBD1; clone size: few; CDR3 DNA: TGTGCCAGCGACAGGGGTGGTGAAAAACTGTTTTTT; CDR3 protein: CASDRGGEKLFF
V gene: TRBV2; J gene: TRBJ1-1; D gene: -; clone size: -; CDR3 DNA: TGTGCCAGCAGGGACAGCTACACTGAAGCTTTCTTT; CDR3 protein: CASRDSYTEAFF
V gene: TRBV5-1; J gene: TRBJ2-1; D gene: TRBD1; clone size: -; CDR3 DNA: TGCGCCAGCAGCCAAGGACAGGGTGGTGGACATGAGCAGTTCTTC; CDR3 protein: CASSQGQGGGHEQFF
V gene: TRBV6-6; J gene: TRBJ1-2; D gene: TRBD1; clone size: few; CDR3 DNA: TGTGCCCATCAAGGGACAGGCTATGGCTACACCTTC; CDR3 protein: CAHQGTGYGYTF
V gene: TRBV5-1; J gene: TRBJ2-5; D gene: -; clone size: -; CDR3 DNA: TGCGCCAGCAGCCGTCTTGGAGGGTCTGCCGGGGAGACCCAGTACTTC; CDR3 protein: CASSRLGGSAGETQYF
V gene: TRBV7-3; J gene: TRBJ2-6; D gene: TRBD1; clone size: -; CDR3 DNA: TGTGCCAGCAGCTTAGAGACAGGGGCGGCTGGGGCCAACGTCCTGACTTTC; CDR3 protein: CASSLETGAAGANVLTF
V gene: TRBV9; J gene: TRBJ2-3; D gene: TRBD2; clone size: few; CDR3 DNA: TGTGCCAGCAGCGCGGGACTAGCGAGACGTAGCACAGATACGCAGTATTTT; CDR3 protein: CASSAGLARRSTDTQYF
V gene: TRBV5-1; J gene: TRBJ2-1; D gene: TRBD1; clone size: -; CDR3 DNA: TGCGCCAGCAGCTCGGGCGGGACAGGGGGATACAATGAGCAGTTCTTC; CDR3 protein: CASSSGGTGGYNEQFF
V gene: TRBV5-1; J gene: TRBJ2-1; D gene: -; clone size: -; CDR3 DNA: TGCGCCAGCAGCTTGTCAGTCTACAATGAGCAGTTCTTC; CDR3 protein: CASSLSVYNEQFF
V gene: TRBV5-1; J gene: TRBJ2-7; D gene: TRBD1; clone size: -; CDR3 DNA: TGCGCCAGCAGCTTGGTACAGGGGTACGAGCAGTACTTC; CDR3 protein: CASSLVQGYEQYF
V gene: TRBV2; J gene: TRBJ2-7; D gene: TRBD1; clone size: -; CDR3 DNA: TGTGCCAGCACCGGGACAGAATCTAGCTACGAGCAGTACTTC; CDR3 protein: CASTGTESSYEQYF
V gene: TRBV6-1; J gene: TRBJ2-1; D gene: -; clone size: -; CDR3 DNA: TGTGCCAGCAGTGAAGCATTGGTTAGAGGGGAGCAGTTCTTC; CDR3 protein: CASSEALVRGEQFF
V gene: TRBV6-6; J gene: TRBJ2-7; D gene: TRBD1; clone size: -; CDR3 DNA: TGTGCCTCTTCGGGACAGGCCTACGAGCAGTACTTC; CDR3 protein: CASSGQAYEQYF
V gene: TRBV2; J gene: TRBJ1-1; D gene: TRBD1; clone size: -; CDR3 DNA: TGTGCCAGCAGTGTCTCCGCAGGGGGTCGGGTCATGAACACTGAAGCTTTCTTT; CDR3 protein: CASSVSAGGRVMNTEAFF
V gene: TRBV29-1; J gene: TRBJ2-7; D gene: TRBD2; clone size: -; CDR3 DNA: TGCAGCGCTAAGCGGGGCCCAACTACGGGGCAGTACTTC; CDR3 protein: CSAKRGPTTGQYF
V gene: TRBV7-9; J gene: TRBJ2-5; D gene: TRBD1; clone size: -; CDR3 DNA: TGTGCCAGCAGGGTACAGGGGAAAGAGACCCAGTACTTC; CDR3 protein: CASRVQGKETQYF
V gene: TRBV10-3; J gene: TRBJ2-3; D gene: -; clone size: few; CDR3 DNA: TGTGCCATCAGTGGGGACATGACAGATACGCAGTATTTT; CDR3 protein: CAISGDMTDTQYF
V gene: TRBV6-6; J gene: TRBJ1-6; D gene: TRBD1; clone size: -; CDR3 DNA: TGTGCCAGCAGTCGGACAGGGGAAGAGTCACCCCTCCACTTT; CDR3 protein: CASSRTGEESPLHF
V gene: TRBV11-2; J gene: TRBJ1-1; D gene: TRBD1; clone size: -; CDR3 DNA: TGTGCCAGCAGCCAGGGGGTAAACACTGAAGCTTTCTTT; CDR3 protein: CASSQGVNTEAFF
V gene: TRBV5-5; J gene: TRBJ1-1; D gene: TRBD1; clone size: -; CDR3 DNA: TGTGCCAGCAGCTTGAGGGGACAGATGAACACTGAAGCTTTCTTT; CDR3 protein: CASSLRGQMNTEAFF
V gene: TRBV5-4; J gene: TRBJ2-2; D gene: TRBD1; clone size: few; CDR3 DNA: TGTGCCAGCAGCTTGGGGGACAGGGAAAGCGGGGAGCTGTTTTTT; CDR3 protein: CASSLGDRESGELFF
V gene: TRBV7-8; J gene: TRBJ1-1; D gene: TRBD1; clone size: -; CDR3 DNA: TGTGCCAGCAGCTTAGGGACAGGGGGACGCCCGTCGCTAGAAGCTTTCTTT; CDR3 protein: CASSLGTGGRPSLEAFF
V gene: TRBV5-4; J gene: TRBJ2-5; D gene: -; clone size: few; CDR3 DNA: TGTGCCAGCAGCCCAGACCTCATACAGGGACGACGGACCCAGTACTTC; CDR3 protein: CASSPDLIQGRRTQYF
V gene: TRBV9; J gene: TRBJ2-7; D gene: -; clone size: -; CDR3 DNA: TGTGCCAGCAGCACCCGGAGCGGAGTGGACTACGAGCAGTACTTC; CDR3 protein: CASSTRSGVDYEQYF
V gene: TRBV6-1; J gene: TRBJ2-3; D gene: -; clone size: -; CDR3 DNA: TGTGCCAGCAAAATTACAGGGTACACAGATACGCAGTATTTT; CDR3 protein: CASKITGYTDTQYF
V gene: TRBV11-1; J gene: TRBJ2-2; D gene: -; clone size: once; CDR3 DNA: TGTGCCAGCAGGAAAGCGAGTAACACCGGGGAGCTGTTTTTT; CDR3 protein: CASRKASNTGELFF
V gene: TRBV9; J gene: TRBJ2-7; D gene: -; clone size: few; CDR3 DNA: TGTGCCAGCAGCGTAGAAGTGAGCTCCTACGAGCAGTACTTC; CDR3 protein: CASSVEVSSYEQYF
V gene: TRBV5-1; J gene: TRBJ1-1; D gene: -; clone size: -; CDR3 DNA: TGCGCCAGCAGCTCGAATCTCGACATGGTCACTGAAGCTTTCTTT; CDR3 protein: CASSSNLDMVTEAFF
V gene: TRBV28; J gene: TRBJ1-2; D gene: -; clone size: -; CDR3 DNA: TGTGCCAGCAGTTTATTGGCGGAAAACTATGGCTACACCTTC; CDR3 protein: CASSLLAENYGYTF
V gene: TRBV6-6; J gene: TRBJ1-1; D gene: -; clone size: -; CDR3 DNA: TGTGCCAGCAGCCGGGTATCATGGATGACGAACACTGAAGCTTTCTTT; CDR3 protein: CASSRVSWMTNTEAFF
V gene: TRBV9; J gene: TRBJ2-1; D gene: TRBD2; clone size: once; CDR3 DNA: TGTGCCAGCAGCGCCGGGACTAGCGGCTACAATGAGCAGTTCTTC; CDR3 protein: CASSAGTSGYNEQFF
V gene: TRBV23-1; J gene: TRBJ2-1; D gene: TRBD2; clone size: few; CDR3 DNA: TGCGCCAGCAGTCATCCTAGCGGGATGGAGCAGTTCTTC; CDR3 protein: CASSHPSGMEQFF
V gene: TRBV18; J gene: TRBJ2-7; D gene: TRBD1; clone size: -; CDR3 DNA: TGTGCCAGCTCACCACTGGACAGGGGCGAGCAGTACTTC; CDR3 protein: CASSPLDRGEQYF
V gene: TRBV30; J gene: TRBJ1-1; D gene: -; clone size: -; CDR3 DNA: TGTGCCTGGAGTCTAGTGTCACTAAAAGCTTTCTTT; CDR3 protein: CAWSLVSLKAFF
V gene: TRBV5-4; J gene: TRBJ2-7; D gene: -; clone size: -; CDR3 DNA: TGTGCCAGCAGCGACAAGACTAGGAGCTCCTACGAGCAGTACTTC; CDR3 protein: CASSDKTRSSYEQYF
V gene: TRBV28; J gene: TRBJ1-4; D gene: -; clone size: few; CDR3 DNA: TGTGCCAGCAGTTTGCGGGGACGGACGGAGAAAGGACTGTTTTTT; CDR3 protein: CASSLRGRTEKGLFF
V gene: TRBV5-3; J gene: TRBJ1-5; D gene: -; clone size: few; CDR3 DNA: TGTGCCAGAAGCTACTCCGTTGACAGCTCTTATAGCAATCAGCCCCAGCATTTT; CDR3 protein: CARSYSVDSSYSNQPQHF
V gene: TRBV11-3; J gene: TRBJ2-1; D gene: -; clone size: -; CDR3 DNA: TGTGCCAGCAGCTTCGGGCTAGCGTTGGGCAATGAGCAGTTCTTC; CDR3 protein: CASSFGLALGNEQFF
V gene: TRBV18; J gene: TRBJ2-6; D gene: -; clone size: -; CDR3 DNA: TGTGCCAGCTCACCAGCCCTGACAGGCGTCTCTGGGGCCAACGTCCTGACTTTC; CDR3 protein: CASSPALTGVSGANVLTF
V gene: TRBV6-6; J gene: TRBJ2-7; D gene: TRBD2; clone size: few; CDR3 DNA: TGTGCCAGCAGTTATGTTGCTAGCGGGAGTCGCGAGCAGTACTTC; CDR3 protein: CASSYVASGSREQYF
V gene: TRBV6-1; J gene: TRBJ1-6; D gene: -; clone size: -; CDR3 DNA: TGTGCCAGCGACAACAGACCATATAATTCCCCCCTCCACTTT; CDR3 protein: CASDNRPYNSPLHF
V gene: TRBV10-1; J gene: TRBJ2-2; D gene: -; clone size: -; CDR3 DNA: TGCGCCAGCAGTGGAACCGCTAACGGGGAGCTGTTTTTT; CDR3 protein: CASSGTANGELFF
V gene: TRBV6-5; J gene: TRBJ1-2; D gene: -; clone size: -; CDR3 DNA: TGTGCCAGCAGGAACCTCGGGAGCCACTATGGCTACACCTTC; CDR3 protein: CASRNLGSHYGYTF
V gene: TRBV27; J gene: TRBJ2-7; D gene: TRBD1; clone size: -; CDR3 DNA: TGTGCCAGCAGTTTCGGACAGGGCGCCCACTACGAGCAGTACTTC; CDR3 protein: CASSFGQGAHYEQYF
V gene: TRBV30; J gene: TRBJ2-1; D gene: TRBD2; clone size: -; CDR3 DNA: TGTGCCTGGAGTGTAGCGGGAGGGCCGCCTGAGCAGTTCTTC; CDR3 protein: CAWSVAGGPPEQFF
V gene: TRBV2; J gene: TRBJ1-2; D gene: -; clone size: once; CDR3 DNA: TGTGCCAGCAGTGATGAGGGAATCGGGTATGGCTACACCTTC; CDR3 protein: CASSDEGIGYGYTF
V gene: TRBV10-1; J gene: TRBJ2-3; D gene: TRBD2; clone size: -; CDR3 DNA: TGCGCCAGCAGTGAGCAGCGGGGGGTCACAGATACGCAGTATTTT; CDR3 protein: CASSEQRGVTDTQYF